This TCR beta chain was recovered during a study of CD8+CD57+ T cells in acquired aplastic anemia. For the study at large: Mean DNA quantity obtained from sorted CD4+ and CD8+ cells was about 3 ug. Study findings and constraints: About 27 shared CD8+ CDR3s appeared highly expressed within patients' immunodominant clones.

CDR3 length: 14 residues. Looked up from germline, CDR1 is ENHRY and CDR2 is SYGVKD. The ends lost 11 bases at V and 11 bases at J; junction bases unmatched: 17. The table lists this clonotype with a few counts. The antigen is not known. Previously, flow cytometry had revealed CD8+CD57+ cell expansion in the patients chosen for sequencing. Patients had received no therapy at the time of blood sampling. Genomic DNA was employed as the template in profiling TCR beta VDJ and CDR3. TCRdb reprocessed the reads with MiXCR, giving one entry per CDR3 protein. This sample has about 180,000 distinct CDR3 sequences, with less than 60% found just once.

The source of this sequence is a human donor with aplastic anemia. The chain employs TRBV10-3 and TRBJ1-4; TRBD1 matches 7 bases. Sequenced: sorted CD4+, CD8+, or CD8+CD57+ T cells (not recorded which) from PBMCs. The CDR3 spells CAHALVDRSEKLFF. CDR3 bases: TGTGCCCATGCTCTTGTGGACAGGAGTGAGAAACTGTTTTTT.